Presented here are 21 T cell receptor beta chains from one specimen sequenced in a study of T cell repertoires in cytomegalovirus infection. TCRdb processed the reads anew with MiXCR; each CDR3 protein has one entry. The sample carries approximately 83,000 distinct CDR3 sequences, roughly 25% recorded once. These TCRs are of unknown antigen specificity. The sequences come from CD8+ T cells from cultured PBMCs, collected from culture after CMV antigen stimulation. The source is a human donor in good health (CMV status not recorded). Some clones in this sample may be carry-over from other donors' samples.

This clonotype rates as medium-sized. CDR3 coding DNA: TGTGCCAGCAGCGATCTCACAGGGGTTGGCTACACCTTC. Encoded protein: CASSDLTGVGYTF. V and J are TRBV7-9 and TRBJ1-2, with 7 positions matching TRBD1. Trimming at V came to 5 bases and at J to 7 bases, leaving 7 bases not matched to a gene. CDR3 length equals 13 residues. CDR1 and CDR2 from the germline V gene are SEHNR and FQNEAQ (reference sequence).

V usage is TRBV20-1 and J usage is TRBJ2-7; D uncertain. The V and J ends lost 0 bases and 4 bases respectively, with 13 bases between them. Germline V gene data show CDR1 as DFQATT and CDR2 as SNEGSKA (reference sequence). The CDR3 runs to 14 residues. Here the CDR3 reads CSAREGSTPYEQYF. The CDR3 coding sequence is TGCAGTGCTAGAGAGGGGTCAACCCCGTACGAGCAGTACTTC.

This clonotype appeared a single time. V usage is TRBV5-1 and J usage is TRBJ2-3; D unresolved. The CDR3 length is 17 residues. Per germline, CDR1 SGHRS and CDR2 YFSETQ. V dropped 4 bases and J dropped 1 base, with 19 bases sitting between them. The CDR3 DNA follows: TGCGCCAGCAGCACGGACCCACCAGACTCGCGCACAGATACGCAGTATTTT. Its translation: CASSTDPPDSRTDTQYF.

The chain carries TRBV7-9 and TRBJ1-4; D is uncertain. The ends were cut back, 5 bases at V and 8 bases at J, with 15 bases in the middle. The CDR3 is 14 residues long. CDR1 SEHNR and CDR2 FQNEAQ come from the germline V gene (reference sequence). This CDR3 is CASSLPLGGEKLFF. CDR3 bases: TGTGCCAGCAGCCTTCCCCTCGGAGGGGAAAAACTGTTTTTT.

This clonotype was seen at least ten times. The chain carries TRBV4-1 and TRBJ2-1; 9 bases are a match to TRBD1. From germline, CDR1 is MGHRA and CDR2 YSYEKL. The V gene end was trimmed by 4 bases and the J gene end by 10 bases; junction bases not matched to a gene: 14. The length of the CDR3 is 16 residues. CDR3 loop: CASSLEGDRVKREQFF. In nucleotides, the CDR3 is TGCGCCAGCAGCCTAGAAGGGGACAGGGTTAAAAGGGAGCAGTTCTTC.

The chain is built from TRBV6-2 or TRBV6-3 and TRBJ2-5, with TRBD1 matching 7 bases. Germline CDR1 and CDR2: MNHEY and SVGEGT. After removal of 6 bases from V and 3 bases from J, the junction contained 4 bases not matched to a gene. The CDR3 runs 13 residues. In DNA, the CDR3 is TGTGCCAGCAGCCACGGGACAGAAGAGACCCAGTACTTC. This sequence encodes CASSHGTEETQYF.

The rearrangement joins TRBV29-1 to TRBJ2-1; the match to TRBD2 covers 8 bases. This CDR3 is 15 amino acids long. V trimming: 2 bases; J trimming: 8 bases; junction bases outside the gene matches: 11. The germline CDR1 and CDR2 sequences are SQVTM and ANQGSEA. CDR3 region: CSVEWTSHSPDEQFF. Here the CDR3 DNA reads TGCAGCGTTGAATGGACTAGCCATTCACCCGATGAGCAGTTCTTC.

This clonotype was seen a few times. The rearrangement uses TRBV7-9 and TRBJ2-7; D perhaps matches TRBD1 (6 bases). This CDR3 has 14 residues. CDR1 and CDR2 (germline): SEHNR, FQNEAQ (reference sequence). The ends were cut back, 5 bases at V and 5 bases at J, with 16 bases in the middle. The CDR3 protein is CASSPPDRWNEQYF. The CDR3 DNA reads TGTGCCAGCAGCCCTCCCGACAGGTGGAACGAGCAGTACTTC.

The chain links TRBV30 to TRBJ1-1, with 8 bases fitting TRBD1. The CDR3 has 13 amino acids. The germline gives CDR1 GTSNPN, CDR2 SVGIG (reference sequence). The ends lost 5 bases at V and 4 bases at J; junction bases unmatched: 6. CDR3 residues: CAWETGESTEAFF. As DNA, the CDR3 is TGTGCCTGGGAGACAGGGGAGTCCACTGAAGCTTTCTTT.

The genes are TRBV30 and TRBJ1-2; D is perhaps TRBD1 (6 bases). Germline CDR1 and CDR2: GTSNPN and SVGIG (reference sequence). Deletions cut 1 base from V and 1 base from J, with 13 bases between. This CDR3 contains 15 residues. The CDR3 sequence: CAWSGGQLLNYGYTF. The CDR3 bases are TGTGCCTGGAGTGGAGGACAGTTACTTAACTATGGCTACACCTTC.

This clonotype was seen a handful of times. This rearrangement joins TRBV24-1 to TRBJ1-2, with D perhaps matching TRBD1 (5 bases). Germline V gene sequence: CDR1 KGHDR, CDR2 SFDVKD. Deletions cut 1 base from V and 6 bases from J, with 14 bases between. CDR3 length: 15 amino acids. The CDR3 loop reads CATSDLNRPRDGYTF. The CDR3 DNA sequence: TGTGCCACCAGTGATTTAAACAGGCCCAGAGATGGCTACACCTTC.

This clonotype showed up just a few times. The chain recombines TRBV5-6 with TRBJ1-2, with D maybe TRBD1 (5 bases). Between the trimmed V and J ends, which lost 1 base and 6 bases, there was a span of 10 bases. The CDR3 contains 13 residues. CDR1 is SGHDT, CDR2 YYEEEE, per germline. The CDR3 nucleotides are TGTGCCAGCAGCTTGAGGGGTGACGATGGCTACACCTTC. Translating it yields CASSLRGDDGYTF.

In this sample, this clonotype turned up a few times. The J gene is TRBJ1-2, the V gene TRBV5-3, with no clear D. TRBV5-3 qualifies as an ORF whose function is uncertain. V was pared by 8 bases and J by 6 bases, with 23 bases between. The CDR3 has 15 amino acids. CDR3 loop: CASSPDPRGFDGYTF. In nucleotides, the CDR3 is TGTGCCAGCAGCCCTGATCCTCGGGGTTTTGATGGCTACACCTTC.

This chain connects TRBV13 to TRBJ2-3; 7 nucleotides line up with TRBD2. Germline CDR1 reads PRHDT; CDR2 reads FYEKMQ (reference sequence). The CDR3 is 16 amino acids. Trimming cost V 7 bases and J 6 bases; bases outside gene matches: 16. For the CDR3, the DNA is TGTGCCAGCACCGGTCGGGACTACCCGAGGGCGGATACGCAGTATTTT. Translated, it gives CASTGRDYPRADTQYF.

Details on this clonotype: Its ends do not fully match the called genes, so a read error is possible. The V gene is TRBV4-3, the J gene TRBJ1-1, with 7 bases matching TRBD1. This CDR3 region has 15 residues. Per germline, CDR1 LGHNA and CDR2 YSLEER. CDR3 sequence (DNA): TGCGCCAGCAGCGAAGACAGGGAGGGGAACACTGAAGCTTTCTTT. This encodes CASSEDREGNTEAFF.

This clonotype was seen a handful of times. This sequence joins TRBV6-5 and TRBJ2-1; D uncertain. Germline V gene lookup returns CDR1 MNHEY and CDR2 SVGAGI. Trimming shortened V by 0 bases and J by 0 bases, and 6 bases separated the two germline ends. This CDR3 region has 15 residues. The CDR3 region has the DNA TGTGCCAGCAGTTACTCGCTGGGCTCCTACAATGAGCAGTTCTTC. Translated: CASSYSLGSYNEQFF.

Many counts were recorded for this clonotype. V gene TRBV7-8 combines with J gene TRBJ1-1; 8 positions agree with TRBD1. The V gene end was trimmed by 0 bases and the J gene end by 11 bases; junction bases not matched to a gene: 11. The CDR3 totals 15 residues. Germline CDR1 SGHVS, CDR2 FQNEAQ. The CDR3 protein is CASSLARAGGQPAFF. The CDR3 DNA is TGTGCCAGCAGCTTAGCGAGGGCAGGGGGCCAACCGGCTTTCTTT.

This chain connects TRBV2 to TRBJ1-2; D is uncertain. Trimming took 7 bases from V and 4 from J, leaving 13 bases between them. Germline values: CDR1 SNHLY, CDR2 FYNNEI. The CDR3 extends over 13 amino acids. The CDR3 DNA reads TGTGCCAGCATCCGCGGGCCGAGCTATGGCTACACCTTC. It codes for CASIRGPSYGYTF.

In this sample, this clonotype turned up a few times. CDR3 sequence reads: CASSYSGRGNGYTF. Written as DNA, the CDR3 is TGTGCCAGCAGTTACTCAGGTCGGGGGAATGGCTACACCTTC. The rearrangement links TRBV6-2 or TRBV6-3 to TRBJ1-2, with D possibly TRBD1 on 5 matching bases. The germline V and J ends were trimmed by 0 bases and 6 bases, with 11 bases remaining between them. The CDR3 length is 14 residues. Germline assignment: CDR1 MNHEY and CDR2 SVGEGT.

CDR3 sequence: CASSVMGVGPYEQYF. For the CDR3, the DNA is TGTGCCAGCAGCGTAATGGGGGTAGGGCCCTACGAGCAGTACTTC. The chain joins TRBV9 to TRBJ2-7; the D gene could be TRBD1 or TRBD2 (5 bases each). The germline V gene encodes CDR1 SGDLS and CDR2 YYNGEE. V was shortened by 1 base and J by 2 bases, with 13 bases between the two germline ends. CDR3 size: 15 residues.

This clonotype was counted between two and nine times. This chain uses TRBV6-2 or TRBV6-3 with TRBJ1-2; 7 bases are shared with TRBD1. Germline values: CDR1 MNHEY, CDR2 SVGEGT. This CDR3 contains 14 residues. The V and J ends lost 8 bases and 3 bases, in that order; junction bases with no gene match: 9. The CDR3 DNA reads as TGTGCCAGCGCCCGGGACAGCGATTACTATGGCTACACCTTC. As protein: CASARDSDYYGYTF.